One and the same sample provided the 30 T cell receptor beta chains below, sequenced in a study of post-analysis software for immune sequencing data. Study-level results: Patients showed TRBV5-6, TRBV5-1 and TRBV20-1 among five TRBV segments more frequent than in controls.

Tagging with unique molecular identifiers was a feature of the TCR beta cDNA libraries. TCRdb called the PCR reads again in MiXCR, with one record for every CDR3 protein. The sample consists of a few hundred thousand distinct CDR3 sequences, approximately 34% of them appearing once. Antigens for these TCRs are unknown. The sample consisted of blood. These receptor sequences come from a girl aged 5-17 years with multiple sclerosis.

Worth noting for this clonotype: Just one base apart from a much larger clone, this may be a read error. No DNA is shown, since the ends of the CDR3 on it are uncertain; the CDR3 is the one TCRdb lists. This chain connects TRBV5-5 to TRBJ2-2; the table calls TRBD1, which could not be checked here. CDR1 and CDR2 from the germline V gene are SGHKS and YYEKEE (reference sequence). The CDR3 length is 15 residues, termini included. This CDR3 is CASTWGQGNTGERFF.

Concerning this clonotype: A read error is possible here, since a much larger clone lies one base away. CDR3 nucleotides: TGCAGTGCCATGTCTAGGACAGGTTCGTTCTACAATGAGCAGTTCTTC. Translated: CSAMSRTGSFYNEQFF. The genes are TRBV20-1 and TRBJ2-1; 7 bases are shared with TRBD1. Germline CDR1 DFQATT, CDR2 SNEGSKA (reference sequence). The V segment lost 6 bases and the J segment 3 bases; nucleotides outside the gene matches: 14. The CDR3 length is 16 residues.

As for this clonotype: Being one base from a much bigger clone, this may be a read error. The chain couples TRBV27 to TRBJ2-1; weak D call: TRBD2 (6 bases). The J call may be in error: the DNA end matches TRBJ2-7 better. CDR3 size: 16 residues. The germline V gene encodes CDR1 MNHEY and CDR2 SMNVEV (reference sequence). DNA of the CDR3: TGTGCCAGCAGTTTATCGGCGGGGAACGCCTACAATGAGCAGTACTTC. Protein sequence: CASSLSAGNAYNEQYF.

Remarks on this clonotype: A single base separates this from a much larger clone, so it may be a read error. The chain combines TRBV7-8 with TRBJ2-1, with D perhaps matching TRBD1 (5 bases). The J call may be mistaken, given a closer DNA end match to TRBJ2-7. Germline CDR1 and CDR2: SGHVS and FQNEAQ. The CDR3 length is 17 residues. DNA for the CDR3: TGTGCCAGCAGCTCGACAGAACCCGAGGTCTCCTACAATGAGCAGTACTTC. Protein sequence: CASSSTEPEVSYNEQYF.

A remark on this clonotype: This may be a read error, as it is one base from a much larger clone. The chain links TRBV5-1 to TRBJ1-5; D might be TRBD1 (5 bases). Per the germline V gene, CDR1 is SGHRS and CDR2 is YFSETQ. The CDR3 totals 13 residues. CDR3 amino acids: CTSSLQGNQPQHF. The CDR3 nucleotides read TGCACCAGCAGCTTACAGGGCAATCAGCCCCAGCATTTT.

The rearrangement links TRBV18 to TRBJ2-2; D is tentatively TRBD1 or TRBD2 (5 bases each). The CDR3 consists of 15 residues. Trimming took off 4 bases at V and 1 base at J, with 10 bases between the two ends. Germline V CDR1 and CDR2: KGHSH, LQKENI. CDR3 region: CASSHRGENTGELFF. The CDR3 nucleotides are TGTGCCAGCTCACACCGGGGCGAGAACACCGGGGAGCTGTTTTTT. The complete variable domain, with remaining parts taken from reference TRBV18 and TRBJ2-2, reads NAGVMQNPRHLVRRRGQEARLRCSPMKGHSHVYWYRQLPEEGLKFMVYLQKENIIDESGMPKERFSAEFPKEGPSILRIQQVVRGDSAAYFCASSHRGENTGELFFGEGSRLTVL.

This clonotype was counted many times. The rearrangement links TRBV7-2 to TRBJ1-2; D perhaps matches TRBD1 (6 bases). Trimming pared 3 bases from V and 7 bases from J, leaving 12 bases between. The germline CDR1 and CDR2 sequences are SGHTA and FQGNSA. The CDR3 runs 13 residues. CDR3: CASSFPTGSGYTF. The CDR3 bases are TGTGCCAGCAGCTTCCCAACAGGGTCTGGCTACACCTTC.

The rearrangement uses TRBV29-1 and TRBJ1-2, with unresolved D. Germline V gene data show CDR1 as SQVTM and CDR2 as ANQGSEA. The CDR3 is 13 amino acids. Trimming cost V 2 bases and J 1 base, with 8 bases left between them. The CDR3 sequence is CSVEPALNYGYTF. CDR3 nucleotides: TGCAGCGTTGAACCAGCACTTAACTATGGCTACACCTTC.

In this sample, this clonotype turned up many times. In nucleotides, the CDR3 is TGTGCCAGCAGCCCAGGGACAGTTGGCAATCAGCCCCAGCATTTT. Translating gives CASSPGTVGNQPQHF. This rearrangement joins TRBV5-8 to TRBJ1-5, with 7 bases aligning to TRBD1. Germline CDR1 SGHTS, CDR2 YDEGEE. There are 15 residues in the CDR3. After removal of 4 bases from V and 2 bases from J, the junction contained 6 bases not matched to a gene. The full variable domain, its missing parts supplied by reference TRBV5-8 and TRBJ1-5, is EAGVTQSPTHLIKTRGQQATLRCSPISGHTSVYWYQQALGLGLQFLLWYDEGEERNRGNFPPRFSGRQFPNYSSELNVNALELEDSALYLCASSPGTVGNQPQHFGDGTRLSIL.

Notes on this clonotype: This may stem from a read error, because a much larger clone lies one nucleotide away. This chain connects TRBV15 to TRBJ2-3, with 9 bases that match TRBD2. Looked up from germline, CDR1 is LNHNV and CDR2 is YYDKDF (reference sequence). CDR3 length equals 15 residues. Germline trimming cut 5 bases from V and 5 bases from J; bases unmatched to any gene: 8. This CDR3 is CATSVTSGLEDTQYF. The CDR3 nucleotides are TGTGCCACCAGCGTCACTAGCGGGCTTGAAGATACGCAGTATTTT.

The sample holds many counts of this clonotype. The chain couples TRBV20-1 to TRBJ2-1, with a weak D call TRBD2 (5 bases). V lost 5 bases, J lost 3 bases, and 8 bases lay in between. Per germline, CDR1 DFQATT and CDR2 SNEGSKA (reference sequence). The CDR3 is 12 amino acids. This chain's CDR3 is CSAPRDYNEQFF. The CDR3 nucleotides are TGCAGTGCTCCTCGGGACTACAATGAGCAGTTCTTC.

As regards this clonotype: This may arise from a read error, as a much more abundant clone is one base away. The chain combines TRBV5-1 with TRBJ1-1; the D is unclear. From germline, CDR1 is SGHRS and CDR2 YFSETQ. This CDR3 region has 14 residues. CDR3 nucleotide sequence: TGCGTCAGCAGCCCGCAAGGAGGTGGCACTGAAGCTTTCTTT. Translating it yields CVSSPQGGGTEAFF.

This clonotype was counted a few times. J is TRBJ2-2 and V is TRBV5-8; D unclear. The ends were cut back, 2 bases at V and 1 base at J, with 9 bases in the middle. Germline CDR1 is SGHTS and CDR2 is YDEGEE. The CDR3 is made up of 15 amino acids. CDR3 amino acids: CASSLRTVNTGELFF. The CDR3 DNA sequence: TGTGCCAGCAGCTTAAGGACCGTGAACACCGGGGAGCTGTTTTTT.

This clonotype was detected only a few times. A single base separates this from a much larger clone, so it may be a read error. The J gene is TRBJ2-1, the V gene TRBV6-1; 7 bases line up with TRBD1. The CDR3 has 11 amino acids. CDR1 is MNHNS and CDR2 is SASEGT in the germline V gene. The trim removed 9 bases at V and 7 bases at J, leaving 3 bases unmatched. DNA for the CDR3: TGTGCCAGTGCCAGGGGGAATGAGCAGTTCTTC. This translates into CASARGNEQFF.

This clonotype was observed a few times. The CDR3 loop is CASSSRQASNEKLFF. The DNA for the CDR3 is TGTGCCAGTAGTAGCCGACAGGCCTCTAATGAAAAACTGTTTTTT. V and J are TRBV19 and TRBJ1-4, with D possibly being TRBD1 (6 bases). Germline loops: CDR1 LNHDA, CDR2 SQIVND (reference sequence). V was shortened by 4 bases and J by 3 bases, with 12 bases between the two germline ends. The CDR3 loop spans 15 amino acids.

This clonotype occurred many times. CDR3: CASSSTPGDDEKLFF. The CDR3 coding sequence is TGTGCCAGCAGTTCAACGCCAGGGGATGATGAAAAACTGTTTTTT. The chain couples TRBV27 to TRBJ1-4, with D perhaps matching TRBD1 (6 bases). Deletions cut 4 bases from V and 6 bases from J, with 15 bases between. The CDR3 contains 15 residues. Germline lookup yields CDR1 MNHEY and CDR2 SMNVEV (reference sequence).

In the case of this clonotype: One junction end disagrees with the germline gene, perhaps due to a read error. The genes are TRBV5-1 and TRBJ2-1; 12 bases match TRBD2. This CDR3 region has 18 residues. Germline V gene data show CDR1 as SGHRS and CDR2 as YFSETQ. CDR3 DNA: TGCGCCGGCAGCTCGAGGACTAGCGGGGTGGCAGGACCCAATGAGCAGTTCTTC. Translation gives CAGSSRTSGVAGPNEQFF.

V is TRBV4-2 and J is TRBJ2-6; D remains unclear. Germline CDR1 is LGHNA and CDR2 is YNFKEQ. V lost 4 bases, J lost 0 bases, and 16 bases lay in between. This CDR3 is 18 amino acids long. The CDR3, as DNA: TGTGCCAGCAGCCGGGTAGGGATTCCCCTCTCTGGGGCCAACGTCCTGACTTTC. This gives the protein CASSRVGIPLSGANVLTF.

Concerning this clonotype itself: A much more abundant neighbour one base away suggests this may be a read error. The chain links TRBV11-2 to TRBJ2-1; 9 bases match TRBD2. The germline gives CDR1 SGHAT, CDR2 FQNNGV. The J segment lost 14 bases and the V segment lost 5 bases, leaving 7 bases of the junction unmatched. The length of the CDR3 is 12 residues. In nucleotides, the CDR3 is TGTGCCAGCAGCCATAATAGCGGGGGAAAGTTCTTC. Protein sequence: CASSHNSGGKFF.

The genes are TRBV7-2 and TRBJ2-3, with D possibly being TRBD1 or TRBD2 (5 bases each). The CDR3 sequence is 15 residues long. Trimming pared 2 bases from V and 2 bases from J, leaving 11 bases between. The V gene's germline CDR1 is SGHTA and CDR2 FQGNSA. The CDR3 sequence: CASSLRGATTDTQYF. The CDR3 coding sequence is TGTGCCAGCAGCTTACGAGGGGCAACCACAGATACGCAGTATTTT. Supplemented by reference TRBV7-2 and TRBJ2-3, the full variable domain reads GAGVSQSPSNKVTEKGKDVELRCDPISGHTALYWYRQSLGQGLEFLIYFQGNSAPDKSGLPSDRFSAERTGGSVSTLTIQRTQQEDSAVYLCASSLRGATTDTQYFGPGTRLTVL.

This clonotype was seen at least ten times. The chain combines TRBV7-2 with TRBJ2-3; no definite D call. Trimming removed 1 base from V and 9 bases from J, with 8 bases in between. Germline V gives CDR1 SGHTA, CDR2 FQGNSA. The CDR3 runs to 12 residues. The CDR3 DNA follows: TGTGCCAGCAGCTTAGACCTAGACACGCAGTATTTT. Amino acid sequence: CASSLDLDTQYF.

The chain uses TRBV5-1 and TRBJ2-2, with unresolved D. V was shortened by 2 bases and J by 0 bases, with 2 bases between the two germline ends. Germline CDR1 SGHRS, CDR2 YFSETQ. This CDR3 comprises 13 residues. As DNA, the CDR3 is TGCGCCAGCAGCTTCCCGAACACCGGGGAGCTGTTTTTT. This gives the protein CASSFPNTGELFF.

This clonotype was counted only a few times. This chain uses TRBV7-8 with TRBJ2-5; D unresolved. Germline loops: CDR1 SGHVS, CDR2 FQNEAQ. The CDR3 is 13 residues long. V shed 4 bases and J shed 9 bases, with 15 bases lying between them. The CDR3 spells CASSSGSYQAQYF. CDR3 coding DNA: TGTGCCAGCAGCTCCGGGTCCTATCAGGCCCAGTACTTC.

The chain combines TRBV5-4 with TRBJ1-1, with D uncertain. V was pared by 3 bases and J by 1 base, with 10 bases between. This CDR3 spans 14 amino acids. Per germline, CDR1 SGHNT and CDR2 YYREEE (reference sequence). The CDR3 here is CASSWDVKNTEAFF. The CDR3, as DNA: TGTGCCAGCAGCTGGGATGTCAAGAACACTGAAGCTTTCTTT. Full variable domain (remainder filled in from reference TRBV5-4 and TRBJ1-1): ETGVTQSPTHLIKTRGQQVTLRCSSQSGHNTVSWYQQALGQGPQFIFQYYREEENGRGNFPPRFSGLQFPNYSSELNVNALELDDSALYLCASSWDVKNTEAFFGQGTRLTVV.

A remark on this clonotype: Just one base apart from a much larger clone, this may be a read error. The J gene is TRBJ2-6, the V gene TRBV4-1; 10 nucleotides line up with TRBD1. The CDR3 length is 17 residues. Germline V lookup: CDR1 MGHRA, CDR2 YSYEKL. The CDR3 reads CASSQERQGAGANVRTF. DNA of the CDR3: TGCGCCAGCAGCCAAGAAAGACAGGGGGCTGGGGCCAACGTCCGGACTTTC.

At least ten counts were recorded for this clonotype. J is TRBJ2-3 and V is TRBV7-9; 9 bases are a match to TRBD1. CDR3 length: 15 residues. Germline V lookup: CDR1 SEHNR, CDR2 FQNEAQ (reference sequence). The V segment lost 7 bases and the J segment 4 bases; nucleotides outside the gene matches: 9. CDR3 DNA: TGTGCCAGCAACACCGGGACAGGGCTGGCAGATACGCAGTATTTT. Protein: CASNTGTGLADTQYF.

In this sample, this clonotype turned up many times. J is TRBJ2-3 and V is TRBV6-1; possibly TRBD1 for D (6 bases). Germline CDR1 MNHNS, CDR2 SASEGT. The CDR3 has 14 residues. The V gene lost 2 bases and the J gene lost 3 bases, with 9 bases spanning the gap. The CDR3 is CASSERGSTDTQYF. CDR3 DNA: TGTGCCAGCAGTGAAAGGGGGAGTACAGATACGCAGTATTTT.

As for this clonotype: This clone may be a read error of a much larger clone one base away. The J gene is TRBJ2-5, the V gene TRBV5-1, with 8 bases lining up with TRBD2. Germline CDR1 SGHRS, CDR2 YFSETQ. V gave up 4 bases and J gave up 11 bases; unmatched junction bases: 10. The CDR3 sequence is 13 residues long. Here the CDR3 reads CASSLPGGGEQYF. CDR3 bases: TGCGCCAGCAGCCTACCCGGGGGGGGTGAGCAGTACTTC.

This clonotype was found many times. V is TRBV7-8 and J is TRBJ1-5, with 9 bases identical to TRBD1. J was trimmed by 5 bases and V by 5 bases; bases with no gene match: 10. The CDR3 loop spans 16 amino acids. Germline loops: CDR1 SGHVS, CDR2 FQNEAQ. CDR3 sequence: CASSRGGTGIDQPQHF. CDR3 nucleotides: TGTGCCAGCAGCCGGGGGGGGACAGGGATCGATCAGCCCCAGCATTTT.

Of note for this clonotype: A much larger clone is a single base away; this may be a read error. V and J are TRBV6-6 and TRBJ2-7, with TRBD2 as a possible D gene (5 bases). The tail of the sequence fits TRBJ2-5 better, so the J call may be wrong. Germline V CDR1 and CDR2: MNHNY, SVGAGI (reference sequence). This CDR3 comprises 15 residues. DNA of the CDR3: TGTGCCTGCAGCCTCTTCCTCGGGGAAACGAAGACCCAGTACTTC. It encodes CACSLFLGETKTQYF.